The next 5 T cell receptor beta chains were all read from a single sample in a study of OX40 agonist ivuxolimab in advanced cancers. Generated by immunoSEQ multiplex PCR, the TCRdb table keeps only in-frame clones and is missing some. The sample shows around 70,000 clones, around four fifths of them seen only once. The sample in question was CD4+ or CD8+ T cells sorted from blood, obtained in a trial of the OX40 agonist ivuxolimab. All receptors come from an adult with an advanced solid tumor such as melanoma, head and neck, liver or kidney cancer.

This rearrangement joins TRBV28 to TRBJ1-2; 10 nucleotides line up with TRBD1. This CDR3 contains 17 residues. J was trimmed by 5 bases and V by 5 bases; bases with no gene match: 14. Germline V gene data show CDR1 as MDHEN and CDR2 as SYDVKM. CDR3 loop: CASSAPGQGPLGYGYTF. CDR3 DNA sequence: TGTGCCAGCAGTGCCCCGGGACAGGGGCCCCTTGGGTATGGCTACACCTTC.

This rearrangement joins TRBV6-6 to TRBJ2-1; 9 nucleotides agree with TRBD2. Trimming took 8 bases from V and 9 from J; bases not matched to a gene: 17. Germline V gene sequence: CDR1 MNHNY, CDR2 SVGAGI (reference sequence). The CDR3 spans 16 residues. CDR3 DNA sequence: TGTGCCAGCCTTACTACCACGGGCGGGAGGGCCGGTGAGCAGTTCTTC. Translation gives CASLTTTGGRAGEQFF.

The rearrangement joins TRBV6-5 to TRBJ1-4; 7 bases map to TRBD1. Germline loops: CDR1 MNHEY, CDR2 SVGAGI. Trimming at V came to 6 bases and at J to 8 bases, leaving 12 bases not matched to a gene. The CDR3 extends over 15 amino acids. The CDR3 reads CASSPPQGKWEKLFF. In DNA form, the CDR3 reads TGTGCCAGCAGCCCACCACAGGGGAAGTGGGAAAAACTGTTTTTT.

The chain uses TRBV6-1 and TRBJ2-5; D is possibly TRBD1 (8 bases). Trimming took off 3 bases at V and 9 bases at J, with 20 bases between the two ends. The CDR3 is made up of 15 amino acids. The V gene's germline CDR1 is MNHNS and CDR2 SASEGT. CDR3 loop: CASSEGTGGSMAQYF. The CDR3 coding sequence is TGTGCCAGCAGTGAGGGGACAGGCGGGAGTATGGCCCAGTACTTC.

The J gene is TRBJ2-6, the V gene TRBV11-2; D is ambiguous. The V gene's germline CDR1 is SGHAT and CDR2 FQNNGV. This CDR3 spans 16 amino acids. V shed 3 bases and J shed 0 bases, with 9 bases lying between them. CDR3 nucleotide sequence: TGTGCCAGCAGCTTTCAGGCGGTCTCTGGGGCCAACGTCCTGACTTTC. Protein: CASSFQAVSGANVLTF. Full variable domain (remainder filled in from reference TRBV11-2 and TRBJ2-6): EAGVAQSPRYKIIEKRQSVAFWCNPISGHATLYWYQQILGQGPKLLIQFQNNGVVDDSQLPKDRFSAERLKGVDSTLKIQPAKLEDSAVYLCASSFQAVSGANVLTFGAGSRLTVL.